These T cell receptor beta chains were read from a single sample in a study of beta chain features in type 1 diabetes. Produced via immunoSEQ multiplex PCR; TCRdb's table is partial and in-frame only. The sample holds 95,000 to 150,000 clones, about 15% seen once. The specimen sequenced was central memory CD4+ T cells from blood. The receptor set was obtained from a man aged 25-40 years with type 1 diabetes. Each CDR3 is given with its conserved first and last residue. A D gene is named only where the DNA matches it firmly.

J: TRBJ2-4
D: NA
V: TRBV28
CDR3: CASSLQGNIQYF

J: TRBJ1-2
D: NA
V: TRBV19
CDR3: CASRTTHYGYTF

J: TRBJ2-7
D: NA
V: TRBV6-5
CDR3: CASRHMRGGINEQYF

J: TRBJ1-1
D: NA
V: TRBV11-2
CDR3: CASSLEVNTEAFF

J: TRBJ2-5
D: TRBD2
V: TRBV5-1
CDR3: CASSLAGSGGLQETQYF

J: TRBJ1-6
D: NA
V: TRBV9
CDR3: CASSLTDSGSPLHF

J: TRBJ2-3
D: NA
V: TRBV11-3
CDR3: CASSLRGYDTDTQYF

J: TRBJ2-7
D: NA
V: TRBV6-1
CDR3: CASSDLWGPYEQYF

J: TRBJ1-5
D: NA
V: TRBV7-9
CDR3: CASSSARWYEGNQPQHF

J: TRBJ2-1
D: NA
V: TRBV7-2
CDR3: CASSLTRNEQFF

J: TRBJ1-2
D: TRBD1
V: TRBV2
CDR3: CASSGDSNYGYTF

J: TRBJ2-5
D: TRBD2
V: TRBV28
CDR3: CASSFLSGEGTQYF

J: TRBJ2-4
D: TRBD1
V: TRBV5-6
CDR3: CASSQEGQGYAKNIQYF

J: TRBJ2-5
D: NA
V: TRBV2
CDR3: CASRSRGTQYF

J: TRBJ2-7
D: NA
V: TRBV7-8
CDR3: CASSTGNSYEQYF

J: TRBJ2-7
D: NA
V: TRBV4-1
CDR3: CASSQDWTASYEQYF

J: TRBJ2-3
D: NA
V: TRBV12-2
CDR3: CASRLVRQGTQYF

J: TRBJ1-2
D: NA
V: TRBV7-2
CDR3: CASSPSSGYTF

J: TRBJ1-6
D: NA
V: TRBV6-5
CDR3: CASSNRLGGSPLHF

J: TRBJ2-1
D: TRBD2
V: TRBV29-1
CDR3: CSVPKGTSAYNEQFF

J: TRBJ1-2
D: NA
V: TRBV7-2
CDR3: CASSSSSSYGYTF

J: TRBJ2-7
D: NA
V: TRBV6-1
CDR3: CASSAPGWSHF

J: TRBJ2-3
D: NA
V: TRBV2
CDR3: CASSLGADTQYF

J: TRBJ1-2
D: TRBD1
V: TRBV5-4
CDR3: CASSLGQGPYGYTF

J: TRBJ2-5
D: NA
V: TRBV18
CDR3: CASSPSREQETQYF

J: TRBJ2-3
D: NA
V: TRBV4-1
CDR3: CASSQEPSDTQYF

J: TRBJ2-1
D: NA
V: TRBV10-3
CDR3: CAISELERNEQFF

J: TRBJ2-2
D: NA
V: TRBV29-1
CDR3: CSVGASSSTGELFF

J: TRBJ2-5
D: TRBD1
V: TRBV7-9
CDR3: CASSVGTALGAQYF

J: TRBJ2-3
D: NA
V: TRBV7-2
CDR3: CASSSPQGTDTQYF

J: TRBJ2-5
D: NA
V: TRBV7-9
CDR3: CASSQYAIETQYF

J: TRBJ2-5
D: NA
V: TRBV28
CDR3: CASSVPGETQYF

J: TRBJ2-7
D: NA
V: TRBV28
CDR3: CASSRGLLSEQYF

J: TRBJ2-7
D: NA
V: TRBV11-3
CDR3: CASSSVHYEQYF

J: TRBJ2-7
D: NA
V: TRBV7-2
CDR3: CASSLELAGEQYF

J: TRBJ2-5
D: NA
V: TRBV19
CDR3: CASSIESGRETQYF

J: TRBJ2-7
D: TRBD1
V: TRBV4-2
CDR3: CASSQIQTGDEQYF

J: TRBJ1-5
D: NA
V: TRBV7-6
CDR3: CASSLGGDQPQHF

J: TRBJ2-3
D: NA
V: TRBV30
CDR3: CAWGLVSDTQYF

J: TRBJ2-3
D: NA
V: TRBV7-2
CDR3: CASSQGASTSTDTQYF

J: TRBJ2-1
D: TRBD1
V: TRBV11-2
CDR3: CASSPQGGQGLLEQFF

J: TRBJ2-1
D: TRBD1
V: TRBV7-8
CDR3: CASSLGQGFDEQFF

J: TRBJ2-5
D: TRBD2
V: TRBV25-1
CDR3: CASREGLAGTETQYF

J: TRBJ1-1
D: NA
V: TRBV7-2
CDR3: CASSPGRHNGNTEAFF

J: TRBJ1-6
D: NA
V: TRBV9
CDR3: CASSVGGSYNSPLHF

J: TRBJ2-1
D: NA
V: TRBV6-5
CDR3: CASSLSYNEQFF

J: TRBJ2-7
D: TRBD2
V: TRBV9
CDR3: CASMRESYEQYF

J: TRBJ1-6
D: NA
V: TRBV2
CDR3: CASSESGVGNSPLHF

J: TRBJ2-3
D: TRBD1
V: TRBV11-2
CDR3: CASSSGRGQGATDTQYF

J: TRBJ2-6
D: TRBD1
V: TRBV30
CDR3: CAQRQGYSGANVLTF

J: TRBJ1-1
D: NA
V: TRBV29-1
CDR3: CSAERGSTEAFF

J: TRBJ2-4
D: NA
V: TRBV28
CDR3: CASTSKNAWLRRVAKNIQYF

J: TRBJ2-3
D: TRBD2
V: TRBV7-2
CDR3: CASSTRVLAGTDTQYF